This T cell receptor (beta chain) derives from a study of T-cell memory formation after mild COVID-19. Trimming took 4 bases from V and 10 from J; bases not matched to a gene: 12. Germline CDR1 is SEHNR and CDR2 is FQNEAQ (reference sequence). The CDR3 consists of 15 residues. In TCRdb, the 5' RACE reads were re-called with MiXCR into one record per CDR3 protein. The sample lists over 450,000 distinct CDR3 sequences; roughly 21% were seen once. This clonotype has only a few counts. The J gene is TRBJ2-1, the V gene TRBV7-9; TRBD2 matches at 8 bases. Sequences were obtained from PBMCs or a T cell subset sorted from them (not recorded which). The TCR was taken from an adult woman who had mild COVID-19 (a few samples of this study predate the infection). Cell type and time point are not known. CDR3 sequence reads: CASSSGTGTRREQFF. The CDR3 DNA follows: TGTGCCAGCAGCTCGGGAACCGGGACTAGGAGGGAGCAGTTCTTC.